One and the same sample provided the 13 T cell receptor beta chains below, sequenced in a study of cytomegalovirus exposure and HLA in healthy donors (dated by TCRdb to 2016 to 2017). Libraries came from the immunoSEQ multiplex PCR assay. For the multiplex PCR, a mixture combining 60 forward primers for TCR Vbeta segments and 13 reverse primers for TCR Jbeta segments was used. TCRdb limited this immuneACCESS table to in-frame rearrangements with V and J called. A share of clones is missing; checked studies link under half to unresolved V genes, and the rest is unexplained. The sample profile shows some 130,000 clones; more than 75% of them were found once. The ten biggest clones cover under 1.5% of the sample. The specimen was PBMCs. Receptor source: a female donor in good health and CMV-seronegative.

The chain links TRBV5-5 to TRBJ2-5, with 8 bases fitting TRBD2. Germline CDR1 and CDR2: SGHKS and YYEKEE (reference sequence). The CDR3 is made up of 18 amino acids. The V gene end was trimmed by 4 bases and the J gene end by 4 bases; junction bases not matched to a gene: 18. The CDR3 loop is CASSPPSGGIVGRETQYF. The CDR3 DNA reads TGTGCCAGCAGCCCCCCTTCGGGAGGGATAGTCGGTAGAGAGACCCAGTACTTC. Filled out from reference TRBV5-5 and TRBJ2-5, the complete variable domain reads DAGVTQSPTHLIKTRGQQVTLRCSPISGHKSVSWYQQVLGQGPQFIFQYYEKEERGRGNFPDRFSARQFPNYSSELNVNALLLGDSALYLCASSPPSGGIVGRETQYFGPGTRLLVL.

This chain connects TRBV30 to TRBJ2-7, with D perhaps TRBD2 (5 bases). Germline V lookup: CDR1 GTSNPN, CDR2 SVGIG (reference sequence). The length of the CDR3 is 14 residues. V lost 2 bases and J 0 bases, leaving 11 bases between the germline ends. The CDR3 spells CAWSTRSVSYEQYF. In DNA, the CDR3 is TGTGCCTGGAGTACTAGGAGCGTCTCCTACGAGCAGTACTTC.

The V call is TRBV4-3, the J call TRBJ1-3; D is unresolved. Germline CDR1 and CDR2: LGHNA and YSLEER. The CDR3 covers 14 residues. V was cut by 0 bases and J by 4 bases, with 7 bases left in between. The CDR3 loop is CASSQEPGGNTIYF. DNA of the CDR3: TGCGCCAGCAGCCAAGAGCCAGGAGGAAACACCATATATTTT.

CDR3 DNA: TGTGCCAGCGCTACACAGGGTAGTGACTATGGCTACACCTTC. Translated: CASATQGSDYGYTF. The chain carries TRBV2 and TRBJ1-2, with D possibly TRBD1 on 6 matching bases. The germline gives CDR1 SNHLY, CDR2 FYNNEI. The ends were cut back, 8 bases at V and 3 bases at J, with 16 bases in the middle. The CDR3 contains 14 residues.

The count of this clone is one. CDR3 nucleotide sequence: TGTGCCAGCAGTTACATCGAAGAGACCCAGTACTTC. This gives the protein CASSYIEETQYF. The chain carries TRBV2 and TRBJ2-5; no definite D call. Germline V gives CDR1 SNHLY, CDR2 FYNNEI. Between the trimmed V and J ends, which lost 5 bases and 3 bases, there was a span of 7 bases. CDR3 length: 12 amino acids.

Written as DNA, the CDR3 is TGTGCCACCAGCAGGGGTCTAGCGGCCTCCTACAATGAGCAGTTCTTC. Translating it yields CATSRGLAASYNEQFF. The chain employs TRBV15 and TRBJ2-1, with 7 bases fitting TRBD2. This CDR3 is 16 amino acids long. Germline-derived CDR1 and CDR2 are LNHNV and YYDKDF (reference sequence). The V gene end was trimmed by 3 bases and the J gene end by 0 bases; junction bases not matched to a gene: 5.

The gene calls are TRBV4-3 and TRBJ2-3; D remains unclear. With 2 bases removed from V and 2 bases from J, the gap between germline ends came to 8 bases. From germline, CDR1 is LGHNA and CDR2 YSLEER. The CDR3 covers 14 residues. The CDR3: CASSQRAYTDTQYF. CDR3 nucleotides: TGCGCCAGCAGCCAACGAGCGTACACAGATACGCAGTATTTT.

The chain is built from TRBV10-3 and TRBJ2-5; 13 positions agree with TRBD2. The J call is in doubt because the DNA end fits TRBJ2-7 better. Germline-derived CDR1 and CDR2 are ENHRY and SYGVKD. The CDR3 is made up of 13 amino acids. Here the CDR3 reads CATGTSGTYEQYF. The CDR3 bases are TGTGCCACCGGGACTAGCGGGACCTACGAGCAGTACTTC.

V usage is TRBV4-3 and J usage is TRBJ2-1; 9 positions agree with TRBD1. The germline V gene has CDR1 LGHNA and CDR2 YSLEER. Germline trimming cut 0 bases from V and 4 bases from J; bases unmatched to any gene: 16. This CDR3 region has 20 residues. In nucleotides, the CDR3 is TGCGCCAGCAGCCAAGACCACAACCCCCCGGGGACAGGGTTATACAATGAGCAGTTCTTC. Translating gives CASSQDHNPPGTGLYNEQFF.

This clone turned up a few times. The chain is built from TRBV14 and TRBJ2-6; a weak D match, TRBD2 (5 bases). Germline values: CDR1 SGHDN, CDR2 FVKESK. This CDR3 has 16 amino acids. V was clipped by 1 base and J by 0 bases, with 7 bases between them. CDR3 sequence (DNA): TGTGCCAGCAGCCAAGCGGGAAGCTCTGGGGCCAACGTCCTGACTTTC. This encodes CASSQAGSSGANVLTF. The whole variable domain, remainder taken from reference TRBV14 and TRBJ2-6, is EAGVTQFPSHSVIEKGQTVTLRCDPISGHDNLYWYRRVMGKEIKFLLHFVKESKQDESGMPNNRFLAERTGGTYSTLKVQPAELEDSGVYFCASSQAGSSGANVLTFGAGSRLTVL.

The V call is TRBV7-9, the J call TRBJ2-7, with a tentative D call TRBD2 (6 bases). This CDR3 region has 12 residues. Per the germline V gene, CDR1 is SEHNR and CDR2 is FQNEAQ (reference sequence). V lost 1 base, J lost 9 bases, and 10 bases lay in between. The CDR3: CASSLESGPQYF. The CDR3, as DNA: TGTGCCAGCAGCTTAGAAAGCGGGCCGCAGTACTTC.

This chain uses TRBV11-2 with TRBJ2-5, with 8 bases aligning to TRBD1. This CDR3 comprises 15 residues. V dropped 1 base and J dropped 5; count of bases not matched to a gene: 6. Germline CDR1 is SGHAT and CDR2 is FQNNGV. The CDR3, as DNA: TGTGCCAGCAGCTTAGTTACGACAGGGGACGAGACCCAGTACTTC. Amino acids: CASSLVTTGDETQYF.

This chain connects TRBV2 to TRBJ2-7; 8 positions agree with TRBD1. V lost 4 bases and J lost 5; bases outside the gene matches: 7. The CDR3 runs 14 residues. Germline CDR1 reads SNHLY; CDR2 reads FYNNEI. In nucleotides, the CDR3 is TGTGCCAGCAGTGTATCGGTACAGGGGGACGAGCAGTACTTC. It translates to CASSVSVQGDEQYF.